Listed below are T cell receptor beta chains from one sample, sequenced in a study of Ad26.COV2.S vaccination and SARS-CoV-2 variants. Generated by immunoSEQ multiplex PCR, the TCRdb table keeps only in-frame clones and is missing some. The sample yields around 300,000 clones, roughly 90% seen once. Sequences were derived from peripheral blood, sampled in a trial of Ad26.COV2.S vaccine versus placebo. The receptors stem from a person aged 18-65 years who received the Ad26.COV2.S COVID-19 vaccine or a placebo. The CDR3 runs from the conserved cysteine through the conserved F or W. Fields, in order: J gene, V gene, CDR3 length, D gene, clone size, CDR3 protein, CDR3 DNA. The D gene is left open where the match is weak. Some rows mark clone size as missing; the rest say once, few, many or name a class of expanded clone.

J gene: TRBJ1-2
V gene: TRBV30
CDR3 length: 12
D gene: NA
clone size: NA
CDR3 protein: CALRPGPYGYTF
CDR3 DNA: TGTGCCTTGCGACCGGGGCCTTATGGCTACACCTTC

J gene: TRBJ2-7
V gene: TRBV7-9
CDR3 length: 17
D gene: NA
clone size: NA
CDR3 protein: CASSLADGSGGYYEQYF
CDR3 DNA: TGTGCCAGCAGCTTAGCGGATGGAAGCGGAGGGTACTACGAGCAGTACTTC

J gene: TRBJ2-5
V gene: TRBV29-1
CDR3 length: 12
D gene: NA
clone size: NA
CDR3 protein: CSVDPGKETQYF
CDR3 DNA: TGCAGCGTTGATCCAGGGAAAGAGACCCAGTACTTC

J gene: TRBJ2-3
V gene: TRBV10-3
CDR3 length: 13
D gene: NA
clone size: once
CDR3 protein: CAISAPGTDTQYF
CDR3 DNA: TGTGCCATCAGTGCCCCGGGAACAGATACGCAGTATTTT

J gene: TRBJ2-7
V gene: TRBV7-9
CDR3 length: 13
D gene: TRBD1
clone size: once
CDR3 protein: CASSLDRVYEQYF
CDR3 DNA: TGTGCCAGCAGCCTGGACAGGGTCTACGAGCAGTACTTC

J gene: TRBJ2-2
V gene: TRBV27
CDR3 length: 12
D gene: NA
clone size: NA
CDR3 protein: CASSFPAGELFF
CDR3 DNA: TGTGCCAGCAGTTTCCCGGCCGGGGAGCTGTTTTTT

J gene: TRBJ2-7
V gene: TRBV7-2
CDR3 length: 14
D gene: NA
clone size: NA
CDR3 protein: CASSLNRAPYEQYF
CDR3 DNA: TGTGCCAGCAGCTTAAACCGTGCCCCCTACGAGCAGTACTTC

J gene: TRBJ2-7
V gene: TRBV10-3
CDR3 length: 14
D gene: NA
clone size: NA
CDR3 protein: CAISLEAGPSEQYF
CDR3 DNA: TGTGCCATCTCCCTAGAAGCAGGTCCCTCCGAGCAGTACTTC

J gene: TRBJ2-7
V gene: TRBV7-2
CDR3 length: 13
D gene: NA
clone size: NA
CDR3 protein: CASSLGRDYEQYF
CDR3 DNA: TGTGCCAGCAGCTTAGGACGGGACTACGAGCAGTACTTC

J gene: TRBJ2-1
V gene: TRBV28
CDR3 length: 15
D gene: TRBD2
clone size: NA
CDR3 protein: CASSGTREIYNEQFF
CDR3 DNA: TGTGCCAGCAGTGGGACTAGGGAGATCTACAATGAGCAGTTCTTC

J gene: TRBJ2-7
V gene: TRBV24-1
CDR3 length: 15
D gene: NA
clone size: NA
CDR3 protein: CATSDSRVQSYEQYF
CDR3 DNA: TGTGCCACCAGTGATTCGCGGGTCCAATCCTACGAGCAGTACTTC

J gene: TRBJ2-7
V gene: TRBV5-1
CDR3 length: 14
D gene: TRBD2
clone size: NA
CDR3 protein: CASSLTSGSYEQYF
CDR3 DNA: TGCGCCAGCAGCTTGACTAGCGGGAGCTACGAGCAGTACTTC

J gene: TRBJ2-2
V gene: TRBV28
CDR3 length: 11
D gene: NA
clone size: NA
CDR3 protein: CASSETGELFF
CDR3 DNA: TGTGCCAGCAGTGAAACCGGGGAGCTGTTTTTT

J gene: TRBJ1-1
V gene: TRBV3-1/TRBV3-2
CDR3 length: 15
D gene: NA
clone size: NA
CDR3 protein: CASSRPGSVGSGAFF
CDR3 DNA: TGTGCCAGCAGCCGCCCCGGGTCGGTGGGGTCTGGGGCTTTCTTT

J gene: TRBJ1-1
V gene: TRBV6-5
CDR3 length: 16
D gene: NA
clone size: NA
CDR3 protein: CASSYSLGGMNTEAFF
CDR3 DNA: TGTGCCAGCAGTTATTCGTTGGGGGGTATGAACACTGAAGCTTTCTTT

J gene: TRBJ2-5
V gene: TRBV7-9
CDR3 length: 13
D gene: TRBD2
clone size: NA
CDR3 protein: CASSESGGETQYF
CDR3 DNA: TGTGCCAGCAGCGAAAGCGGGGGAGAGACCCAGTACTTC

J gene: TRBJ2-1
V gene: TRBV6-1
CDR3 length: 15
D gene: TRBD2
clone size: NA
CDR3 protein: CASSETSGTYNEQFF
CDR3 DNA: TGTGCCAGCAGTGAAACTAGCGGGACCTACAATGAGCAGTTCTTC

J gene: TRBJ2-7
V gene: TRBV28
CDR3 length: 15
D gene: NA
clone size: once
CDR3 protein: CASSFGRGNSYEQYF
CDR3 DNA: TGTGCCAGCAGTTTCGGACGGGGGAACTCCTACGAGCAGTACTTC

J gene: TRBJ2-1
V gene: TRBV24-1
CDR3 length: 22
D gene: TRBD2
clone size: NA
CDR3 protein: CATSDPRGVLAGGPGSYNEQFF
CDR3 DNA: TGTGCCACCAGTGACCCCCGTGGTGTGCTAGCGGGAGGGCCGGGCTCCTACAATGAGCAGTTCTTC

J gene: TRBJ2-2
V gene: TRBV30
CDR3 length: 14
D gene: NA
clone size: NA
CDR3 protein: CAWSFLLNTGELFF
CDR3 DNA: TGTGCCTGGAGTTTCCTGCTGAACACCGGGGAGCTGTTTTTT

J gene: TRBJ1-1
V gene: TRBV28
CDR3 length: 14
D gene: TRBD1
clone size: NA
CDR3 protein: CASSSPGGETEAFF
CDR3 DNA: TGTGCCAGCAGTTCCCCAGGGGGGGAGACTGAAGCTTTCTTT

J gene: TRBJ2-7
V gene: TRBV24-1
CDR3 length: 11
D gene: NA
clone size: NA
CDR3 protein: CATSAGVEQYF
CDR3 DNA: TGTGCCACCAGTGCAGGGGTCGAGCAGTACTTC

J gene: TRBJ2-2
V gene: TRBV7-3
CDR3 length: 12
D gene: NA
clone size: NA
CDR3 protein: CASSLLTGELFF
CDR3 DNA: TGTGCCAGCAGCTTACTTACCGGGGAGCTGTTTTTT

J gene: TRBJ2-7
V gene: TRBV2
CDR3 length: 14
D gene: NA
clone size: NA
CDR3 protein: CASRYRDGNYEQYF
CDR3 DNA: TGTGCCAGCCGGTACCGGGACGGGAACTACGAGCAGTACTTC

J gene: TRBJ2-7
V gene: TRBV11-2
CDR3 length: 14
D gene: NA
clone size: NA
CDR3 protein: CASSINRHSYEQYF
CDR3 DNA: TGTGCCAGCAGCATTAACAGACACTCCTACGAGCAGTACTTC

J gene: TRBJ2-3
V gene: TRBV7-9
CDR3 length: 15
D gene: TRBD2
clone size: NA
CDR3 protein: CASSSGPRWGGTQYF
CDR3 DNA: TGTGCCAGCAGCTCCGGGCCCCGTTGGGGGGGTACGCAGTATTTT

J gene: TRBJ2-6
V gene: TRBV19
CDR3 length: 15
D gene: NA
clone size: NA
CDR3 protein: CASSISHSGANVLTF
CDR3 DNA: TGTGCCAGTAGTATATCCCACTCTGGGGCCAACGTCCTGACTTTC

J gene: TRBJ2-1
V gene: TRBV4-3
CDR3 length: 17
D gene: TRBD2
clone size: NA
CDR3 protein: CARRQGTSGSSYNEQFF
CDR3 DNA: TGCGCCAGACGACAGGGGACTAGCGGGAGCTCCTACAATGAGCAGTTCTTC

J gene: TRBJ2-7
V gene: TRBV5-1
CDR3 length: 12
D gene: NA
clone size: few
CDR3 protein: CASSLDRSEQYF
CDR3 DNA: TGCGCCAGCAGCTTGGATCGCTCGGAGCAGTACTTC

J gene: TRBJ1-5
V gene: TRBV4-3
CDR3 length: 14
D gene: NA
clone size: NA
CDR3 protein: CASSPSWENQPQHF
CDR3 DNA: TGCGCCAGCAGCCCCAGTTGGGAGAATCAGCCCCAGCATTTT

J gene: TRBJ1-1
V gene: TRBV29-1
CDR3 length: 12
D gene: NA
clone size: NA
CDR3 protein: CSVSDWAIEAFF
CDR3 DNA: TGCAGCGTTTCTGATTGGGCCATTGAAGCTTTCTTT

J gene: TRBJ2-1
V gene: TRBV24-1
CDR3 length: 19
D gene: TRBD2
clone size: NA
CDR3 protein: CATSDPGTSGSNSYNEQFF
CDR3 DNA: TGTGCCACCAGTGACCCCGGGACTAGCGGGTCCAACTCCTACAATGAGCAGTTCTTC

J gene: TRBJ2-1
V gene: TRBV7-3
CDR3 length: 17
D gene: TRBD2
clone size: NA
CDR3 protein: CASSPRIAGGEGNEQFF
CDR3 DNA: TGTGCCAGCAGCCCCCGTATAGCGGGAGGAGAAGGTAATGAGCAGTTCTTC

J gene: TRBJ1-1
V gene: TRBV7-2
CDR3 length: 15
D gene: NA
clone size: many
CDR3 protein: CASSGGGGWDTEAFF
CDR3 DNA: TGTGCCAGCAGCGGAGGCGGGGGATGGGACACTGAAGCTTTCTTT

J gene: TRBJ2-7
V gene: TRBV5-1
CDR3 length: 11
D gene: NA
clone size: NA
CDR3 protein: CASSLRGEQYF
CDR3 DNA: TGCGCCAGCAGCCTTCGCGGGGAGCAGTACTTC

J gene: TRBJ1-2
V gene: TRBV5-5
CDR3 length: 13
D gene: NA
clone size: NA
CDR3 protein: CASSPDRNYGYTF
CDR3 DNA: TGTGCCAGCAGCCCTGACAGGAACTATGGCTACACCTTC

J gene: TRBJ2-7
V gene: TRBV7-2
CDR3 length: 19
D gene: TRBD1
clone size: once
CDR3 protein: CASSLVRGVGQGIGYEQYF
CDR3 DNA: TGTGCCAGCAGCTTAGTGAGAGGTGTGGGACAGGGAATTGGCTACGAGCAGTACTTC

J gene: TRBJ2-2
V gene: TRBV9
CDR3 length: 17
D gene: NA
clone size: NA
CDR3 protein: CASSRRRDSQNTGELFF
CDR3 DNA: TGTGCCAGCAGCCGACGTAGGGACTCGCAGAACACCGGGGAGCTGTTTTTT

J gene: TRBJ1-1
V gene: TRBV28
CDR3 length: 14
D gene: NA
clone size: NA
CDR3 protein: CASSSVYPKAEAFF
CDR3 DNA: TGTGCCAGCAGTTCAGTTTACCCAAAGGCTGAAGCTTTCTTT

J gene: TRBJ2-1
V gene: TRBV27
CDR3 length: 16
D gene: TRBD1
clone size: NA
CDR3 protein: CASSFPEAGGRDEQFF
CDR3 DNA: TGTGCCAGCAGTTTCCCCGAGGCAGGGGGCCGGGATGAGCAGTTCTTC

J gene: TRBJ1-5
V gene: TRBV19
CDR3 length: 13
D gene: TRBD1
clone size: NA
CDR3 protein: CASSGDRVRAQHF
CDR3 DNA: TGTGCCAGTAGTGGAGACAGGGTTAGGGCCCAGCATTTT

J gene: TRBJ2-3
V gene: TRBV4-1
CDR3 length: 12
D gene: NA
clone size: NA
CDR3 protein: CASSQEGTTQYF
CDR3 DNA: TGCGCCAGCAGCCAAGAGGGGACTACGCAGTATTTT

J gene: TRBJ1-3
V gene: TRBV14
CDR3 length: 12
D gene: NA
clone size: NA
CDR3 protein: CASSQVRNTIYF
CDR3 DNA: TGTGCCAGCAGCCAAGTGAGAAACACCATATATTTT

J gene: TRBJ1-4
V gene: TRBV4-3
CDR3 length: 16
D gene: NA
clone size: once
CDR3 protein: CASSPGRRSHNEKLFF
CDR3 DNA: TGCGCCAGCAGCCCAGGGAGGCGGTCTCATAATGAAAAACTGTTTTTT

J gene: TRBJ2-3
V gene: TRBV5-1
CDR3 length: 14
D gene: NA
clone size: NA
CDR3 protein: CASSPGGNTDTQYF
CDR3 DNA: TGCGCCAGCAGCCCAGGGGGGAACACAGATACGCAGTATTTT

J gene: TRBJ2-3
V gene: TRBV7-2
CDR3 length: 16
D gene: TRBD2
clone size: NA
CDR3 protein: CASSLASGGGRDTQYF
CDR3 DNA: TGTGCCAGCAGCTTAGCTAGCGGGGGGGGGCGCGATACGCAGTATTTT

J gene: TRBJ2-5
V gene: TRBV7-6
CDR3 length: 12
D gene: NA
clone size: once
CDR3 protein: CASSFAEETQYF
CDR3 DNA: TGTGCCAGCAGCTTCGCCGAAGAGACCCAGTACTTC

J gene: TRBJ1-4
V gene: TRBV18
CDR3 length: 15
D gene: NA
clone size: NA
CDR3 protein: CASTPDVGSDEKLFF
CDR3 DNA: TGTGCCAGCACCCCCGACGTAGGGAGCGATGAAAAACTGTTTTTT

J gene: TRBJ2-1
V gene: TRBV4-1
CDR3 length: 17
D gene: TRBD2
clone size: NA
CDR3 protein: CASSQVGGRGGNNEQFF
CDR3 DNA: TGCGCCAGCAGCCAAGTAGGCGGGCGGGGGGGAAACAATGAGCAGTTCTTC

J gene: TRBJ1-1
V gene: TRBV15
CDR3 length: 17
D gene: NA
clone size: NA
CDR3 protein: CATSREVRWEGDTEAFF
CDR3 DNA: TGTGCCACCAGCAGAGAGGTCAGGTGGGAAGGGGACACTGAAGCTTTCTTT

J gene: TRBJ2-1
V gene: TRBV10-3
CDR3 length: 14
D gene: TRBD2
clone size: NA
CDR3 protein: CATMTSGGNNEQFF
CDR3 DNA: TGTGCCACTATGACTAGCGGAGGCAACAATGAGCAGTTCTTC

J gene: TRBJ2-5
V gene: TRBV7-2
CDR3 length: 15
D gene: TRBD1
clone size: NA
CDR3 protein: CASSEGRQGQETQYF
CDR3 DNA: TGTGCCAGCAGCGAGGGACGACAGGGCCAAGAGACCCAGTACTTC